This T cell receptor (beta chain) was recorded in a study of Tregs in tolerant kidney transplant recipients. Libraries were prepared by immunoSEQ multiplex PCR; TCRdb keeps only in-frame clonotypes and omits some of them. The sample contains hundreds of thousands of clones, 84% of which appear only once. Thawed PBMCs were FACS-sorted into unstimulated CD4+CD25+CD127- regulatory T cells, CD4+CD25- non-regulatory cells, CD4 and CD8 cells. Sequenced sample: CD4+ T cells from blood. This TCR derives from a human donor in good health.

Written as DNA, the CDR3 is TGTGCCAGCAGTGGATGGCATTCGGGTCAGCCCCAGCATTTT. Protein sequence: CASSGWHSGQPQHF. The genes are TRBV2 and TRBJ1-5; D not certain. CDR3 length: 14 residues. The germline V and J ends were trimmed by 4 bases and 6 bases, with 13 bases remaining between them. Germline V gene lookup returns CDR1 SNHLY and CDR2 FYNNEI. The full variable domain, in which reference TRBV2 and TRBJ1-5 provide the parts outside the CDR3, is EPEVTQTPSHQVTQMGQEVILRCVPISNHLYFYWYRQILGQKVEFLVSFYNNEISEKSEIFDDQFSVERPDGSNFTLKIRSTKLEDSAMYFCASSGWHSGQPQHFGDGTRLSIL.